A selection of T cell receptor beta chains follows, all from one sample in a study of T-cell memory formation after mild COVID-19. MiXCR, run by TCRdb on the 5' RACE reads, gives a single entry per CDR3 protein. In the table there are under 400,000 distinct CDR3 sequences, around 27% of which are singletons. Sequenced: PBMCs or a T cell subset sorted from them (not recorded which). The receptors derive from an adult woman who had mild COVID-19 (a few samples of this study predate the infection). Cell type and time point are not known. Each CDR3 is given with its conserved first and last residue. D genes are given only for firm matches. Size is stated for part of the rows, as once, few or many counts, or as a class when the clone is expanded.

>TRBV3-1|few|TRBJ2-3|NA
TGTGCCAGCAGCCCTAACCCGCAGGGGTGGGGAGATACGCAGTATTTT
CASSPNPQGWGDTQYF
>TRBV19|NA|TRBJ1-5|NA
TGTGCCAGTAGTATTGACCGCGGGAGAAGCAATCAGCCCCAGCATTTT
CASSIDRGRSNQPQHF
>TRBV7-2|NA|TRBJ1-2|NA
TGTGCCAGCAGCTTAGGCGGGGGCAGGTTTGGCTACACCTTC
CASSLGGGRFGYTF
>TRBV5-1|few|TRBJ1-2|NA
TGCGCCAGCAGCTTGGAGCTCCGAGCGGGAACAACTAACTATGGCTACACCTTC
CASSLELRAGTTNYGYTF
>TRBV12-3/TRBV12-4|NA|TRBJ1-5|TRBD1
TGTGCCAGCAGTTTCCGGGACAGAAATCAGCCCCAGCATTTT
CASSFRDRNQPQHF
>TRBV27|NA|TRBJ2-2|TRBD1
TGTGCCAGCAGGGACAGGGGAAGGGCTGGGACCGGGGAGCTGTTTTTT
CASRDRGRAGTGELFF
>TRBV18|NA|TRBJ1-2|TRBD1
TGTGCCAGCTCACCACCGGACAGGGATTACTATGGCTACACCTTC
CASSPPDRDYYGYTF
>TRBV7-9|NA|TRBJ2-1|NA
TGTGCCAGCAGTCCGGGAGAGCTATCCTACAATGAGCAGTTCTTC
CASSPGELSYNEQFF
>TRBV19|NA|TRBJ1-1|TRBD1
TGTGCCAGTAGTATCGGTGCCCGGGACAGCTTCATGAACACTGAAGCTTTCTTT
CASSIGARDSFMNTEAFF
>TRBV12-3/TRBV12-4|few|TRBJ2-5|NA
TGTGCCAGCAGCCTAGGGGATGGGGTTCAAGAGACCCAGTACTTC
CASSLGDGVQETQYF
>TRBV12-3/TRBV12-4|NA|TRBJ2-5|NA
TGTGCCAGCAGACCGGGACACCTACAAGAGACCCAGTACTTC
CASRPGHLQETQYF
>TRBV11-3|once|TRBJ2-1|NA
TGTGCCAGCAGCACAGGGCGGAAACCCTTCTACAATGAGCAGTTCTTC
CASSTGRKPFYNEQFF
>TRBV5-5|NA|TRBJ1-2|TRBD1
TGTGCCAGCAGCCAGGGGACAGGCTATGGCTACACCTTC
CASSQGTGYGYTF
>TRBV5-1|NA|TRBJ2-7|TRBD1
TGCGCCAGCAGCTCGGACAGGGGACACGAGCAGTACTTC
CASSSDRGHEQYF
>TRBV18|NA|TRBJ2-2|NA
TGTGCCAGCTCACCACAGGGTTCGGACACCGGGGAGCTGTTTTTT
CASSPQGSDTGELFF
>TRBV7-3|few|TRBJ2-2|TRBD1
TGTGCCAGCAGCGACAGGGTTCGAGCCGGGGAGCTGTTTTTT
CASSDRVRAGELFF
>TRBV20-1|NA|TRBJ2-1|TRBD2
TGCAGTGCAGGGGAGCTAGCGGCTGTATTAGCTGGCTACAATGAGCAGTTCTTC
CSAGELAAVLAGYNEQFF
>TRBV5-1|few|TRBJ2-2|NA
TGCGCCAGCAGCTTGTTGCCAGGGGACACCGGGGAGCTGTTTTTT
CASSLLPGDTGELFF
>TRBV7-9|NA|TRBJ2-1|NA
TGTGCCAGCAGCTTACGCTCGCAGGCCAGATACAATGAGCAGTTCTTC
CASSLRSQARYNEQFF
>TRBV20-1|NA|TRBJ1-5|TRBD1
TGCAGTGCTAGAGATCTTGGGACAGGGGGCCTCGGGAGCAATCAGCCCCAGCATTTT
CSARDLGTGGLGSNQPQHF
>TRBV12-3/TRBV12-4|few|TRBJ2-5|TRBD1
TGTGCCAGCAGTTCCCGGGACAGAGACCAAGAGACCCAGTACTTC
CASSSRDRDQETQYF
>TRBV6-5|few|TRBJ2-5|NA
TGTGCCAGCAGTTACCCGACCAAACCGACAGAGACCCAGTACTTC
CASSYPTKPTETQYF
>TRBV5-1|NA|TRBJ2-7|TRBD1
TGCGCCAGCAGCTTGGCACCGGGACAGACGTACGAGCAGTACTTC
CASSLAPGQTYEQYF